These 21 T cell receptor beta chains were sequenced from one sample in a study of monozygotic twins with inflammatory bowel disease. After re-calling the 5' RACE reads, TCRdb lists one entry per CDR3 protein, DNA absent. In total, the table holds 150,000 to 200,000 distinct CDR3 sequences. The specimen sequenced was blood. Receptors originate from a human donor with ulcerative colitis or Crohn's disease, or a healthy co-twin of an affected twin (not recorded which).

The J gene is TRBJ1-5, the V gene TRBV2. From germline, CDR1 is SNHLY and CDR2 FYNNEI. This CDR3 is built from 16 residues. The CDR3 is CASSGNRAYSNQPQHF.

The V gene is TRBV20-1, the J gene TRBJ1-4; TCRdb proposes TRBD1, but this gene call is untestable without DNA. From germline, CDR1 is DFQATT and CDR2 SNEGSKA (reference sequence). The CDR3 spans 15 residues. CDR3 region: CSAAIGQGRSEKLFF.

V is TRBV29-1 and J is TRBJ2-2; without DNA, the TCRdb call of TRBD1 cannot be checked. The CDR3 contains 15 residues. CDR1 and CDR2 (germline): SQVTM, ANQGSEA. The CDR3 here is CSVGGQGSNTGELFF.

This chain uses TRBV2 with TRBJ1-5; as DNA is missing, the TRBD1 call by TCRdb cannot be tested. Germline V gene data show CDR1 as SNHLY and CDR2 as FYNNEI. The CDR3 loop spans 15 amino acids. CDR3 in amino acids: CASRPGTISNQPQHF.

The chain carries TRBV12-3 or TRBV12-4 and TRBJ2-7. This CDR3 has 13 residues. This CDR3 reads CASSLGRSYEQYF.

CDR3: CSARIPPSGTSFYEQYF. V gene TRBV20-1 combines with J gene TRBJ2-7; the D call of TRBD2 rests on TCRdb alone, since no DNA is present to check it. From germline, CDR1 is DFQATT and CDR2 SNEGSKA (reference sequence). This CDR3 contains 17 residues.

This CDR3 is CASSLVGSYNSPLHF. This rearrangement joins TRBV5-1 to TRBJ1-6. Germline V gene lookup returns CDR1 SGHRS and CDR2 YFSETQ. CDR3 length: 15 amino acids.

V usage is TRBV28 and J usage is TRBJ2-1. CDR3 length equals 13 residues. CDR1 and CDR2 from the germline V gene are MDHEN and SYDVKM. The CDR3 loop is CASSLSRGNEQFF.

This rearrangement joins TRBV29-1 to TRBJ2-5. CDR1 and CDR2 (germline): SQVTM, ANQGSEA. This CDR3 has 13 residues. The CDR3 loop is CSVDTRQTETQYF.

The V and J genes are TRBV27 and TRBJ1-1; TCRdb proposes TRBD1, but this gene call is untestable without DNA. Germline lookup yields CDR1 MNHEY and CDR2 SMNVEV (reference sequence). The CDR3 spans 12 residues. The CDR3 loop is CASSRPGYEAFF.

The chain couples TRBV6-6 to TRBJ1-5. Germline-derived CDR1 and CDR2 are MNHNY and SVGAGI (reference sequence). This CDR3 contains 13 residues. CDR3 protein: CASSPRKIQPQHF.

The rearrangement uses TRBV3-1 and TRBJ1-4. Per germline, CDR1 LGHDT and CDR2 YNNKEL (reference sequence). The CDR3 is made up of 15 amino acids. This CDR3 is CASSQGQSGREKLFF. The whole variable domain, remainder taken from reference TRBV3-1 and TRBJ1-4, is DTAVSQTPKYLVTQMGNDKSIKCEQNLGHDTMYWYKQDSKKFLKIMFSYNNKELIINETVPNRFSPKSPDKAHLNLHINSLELGDSAVYFCASSQGQSGREKLFFGSGTQLSVL.

CDR3 loop: CASSFGRTRSTYEQYF. The chain recombines TRBV7-2 with TRBJ2-7; the TCRdb call, TRBD2, lacks DNA for checking. Per germline, CDR1 SGHTA and CDR2 FQGNSA. The CDR3 is 16 amino acids.

J is TRBJ1-1 and V is TRBV6-5; TCRdb indicates TRBD1, and absent DNA this call remains unverified. CDR3 length: 14 amino acids. Germline V gene lookup returns CDR1 MNHEY and CDR2 SVGAGI. The CDR3: CASSYSSRGGEAFF.

The chain links TRBV5-4 to TRBJ1-4; TCRdb names TRBD1, which stays unverified in the absence of DNA. This CDR3 has 15 amino acids. CDR1 is SGHNT, CDR2 YYREEE, per germline (reference sequence). The CDR3 loop reads CASSYNPGQVEKLFF. Drawing the rest from reference TRBV5-4 and TRBJ1-4, the complete variable domain is ETGVTQSPTHLIKTRGQQVTLRCSSQSGHNTVSWYQQALGQGPQFIFQYYREEENGRGNFPPRFSGLQFPNYSSELNVNALELDDSALYLCASSYNPGQVEKLFFGSGTQLSVL.

The chain employs TRBV5-5 and TRBJ1-4. The CDR3 totals 16 residues. Germline CDR1 is SGHKS and CDR2 is YYEKEE (reference sequence). This chain's CDR3 is CASSFGSTTTNEKLFF.

The chain couples TRBV29-1 to TRBJ1-4. The CDR3 is 12 residues long. Germline loops: CDR1 SQVTM, CDR2 ANQGSEA. The CDR3 loop is CSVEIQNEKLFF. The variable domain in full, with the rest retrieved from reference TRBV29-1 and TRBJ1-4, is SAVISQKPSRDICQRGTSLTIQCQVDSQVTMMFWYRQQPGQSLTLIATANQGSEATYESGFVIDKFPISRPNLTFSTLTVSNMSPEDSSIYLCSVEIQNEKLFFGSGTQLSVL.

The chain has TRBV10-3 and TRBJ2-3. CDR3 size: 14 residues. From germline, CDR1 is ENHRY and CDR2 SYGVKD. The CDR3 is CAISDGTSTDTQYF.

The V and J genes are TRBV14 and TRBJ2-1. There are 13 residues in the CDR3. CDR1 is SGHDN and CDR2 is FVKESK in the germline V gene. The CDR3 region is CASSILTYNEQFF.

The CDR3 is CASRFPQGGGWNEQFF. This chain joins TRBV7-9 and TRBJ2-1; TCRdb's D call, TRBD1, is unchecked because there is no DNA. The CDR3 has 16 amino acids. Germline V gives CDR1 SEHNR, CDR2 FQNEAQ (reference sequence).

The gene calls are TRBV7-9 and TRBJ1-2; TCRdb lists TRBD1, though no DNA is available to test this call. The CDR3 loop spans 16 amino acids. From germline, CDR1 is SEHNR and CDR2 FQNEAQ (reference sequence). The CDR3 is CASSSPGQTGNYGYTF.